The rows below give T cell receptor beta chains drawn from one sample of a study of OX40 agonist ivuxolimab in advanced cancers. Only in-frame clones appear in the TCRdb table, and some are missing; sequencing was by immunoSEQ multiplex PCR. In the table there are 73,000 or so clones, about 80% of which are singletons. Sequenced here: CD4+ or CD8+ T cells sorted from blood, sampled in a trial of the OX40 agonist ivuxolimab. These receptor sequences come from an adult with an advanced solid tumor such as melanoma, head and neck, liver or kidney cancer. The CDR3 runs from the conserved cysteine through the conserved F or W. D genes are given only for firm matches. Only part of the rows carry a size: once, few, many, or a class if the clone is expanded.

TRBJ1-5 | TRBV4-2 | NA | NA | TGTGCCAGCAGCCAGTCGGTCGGCAATCAGCCCCAGCATTTT | CASSQSVGNQPQHF
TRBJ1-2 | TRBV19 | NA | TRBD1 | TGTGCCAGTAGTGCGGACAGGGGGGACTATGGCTACACCTTC | CASSADRGDYGYTF
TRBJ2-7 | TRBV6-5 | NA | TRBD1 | TGTGCCAGCAGTAATGACAGGGGGAGTAACGAGCAGTACTTC | CASSNDRGSNEQYF
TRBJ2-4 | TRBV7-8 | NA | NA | TGTGCCAGCAGCTTATGGGAGGGGGCGACAAACATTCAGTACTTC | CASSLWEGATNIQYF
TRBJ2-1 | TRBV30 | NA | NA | TGTGCCTCCTCCACCTGGGGGGGGCCAAATGAGCAGTTCTTC | CASSTWGGPNEQFF
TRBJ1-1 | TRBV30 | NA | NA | TGTGCCTGGAGTTTTATAGTGGAGAACACTGAAGCTTTCTTT | CAWSFIVENTEAFF
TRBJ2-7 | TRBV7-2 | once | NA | TGTGCCAGCAGCTATACCCTGCTCCGGGACTCAGCCTACGAGCAGTACTTC | CASSYTLLRDSAYEQYF
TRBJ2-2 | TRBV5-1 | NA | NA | TGCGCCAGCAGCTTGGCCGGGGGCGCCGGGGAGCTGTTTTTT | CASSLAGGAGELFF
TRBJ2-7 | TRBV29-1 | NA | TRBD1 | TGCAGCGTTGAGGACAGGGGGAATCCTCCATACGAGCAGTACTTC | CSVEDRGNPPYEQYF
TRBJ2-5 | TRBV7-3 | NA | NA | TGTGCTAGCAGCTTAGTTGGCGGCAGGAAGGGGGAGACCCAGTACTTC | CASSLVGGRKGETQYF
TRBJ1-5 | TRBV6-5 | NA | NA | TGTGCCAGCAGTTACTCGGCGGGGGCTAGCAATCAGCCCCAGCATTTT | CASSYSAGASNQPQHF
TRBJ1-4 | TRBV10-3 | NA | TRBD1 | TGTGCCATCAGCCCCGGGACAGGGAGTTTAAAGACTAATGAAAAACTGTTTTTT | CAISPGTGSLKTNEKLFF
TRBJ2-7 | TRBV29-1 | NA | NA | TGCAGCGTTGACAGATTGGGGCCAGGGAACGAGCAGTACTTC | CSVDRLGPGNEQYF
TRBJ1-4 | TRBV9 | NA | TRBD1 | TGTGCCAGCAGCGTAGACAGGGGCCGACCGCCCGAAAAACTGTTTTTT | CASSVDRGRPPEKLFF
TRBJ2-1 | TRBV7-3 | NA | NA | TGTGCCAGCAGCCTTACGACTAGTAATGAGCAGTTCTTC | CASSLTTSNEQFF
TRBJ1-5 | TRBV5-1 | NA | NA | TGCGCCAGCAGCTTGGCGGGGCAGTCTGGGCAGCCCCAGCATTTT | CASSLAGQSGQPQHF
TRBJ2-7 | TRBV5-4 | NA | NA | TGTGCCAGCAGCCTAAGGGTAGCAGGGATCTACGAGCAGTACTTC | CASSLRVAGIYEQYF
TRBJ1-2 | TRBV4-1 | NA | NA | TGCGCCAGCAGCCAAGATCCCGGTAGGCAGGGGTATGGCTACACCTTC | CASSQDPGRQGYGYTF
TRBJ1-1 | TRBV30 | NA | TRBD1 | TGTGCCTGGCAAGGGACAGTGTTGCACACTGAAGCTTTCTTT | CAWQGTVLHTEAFF
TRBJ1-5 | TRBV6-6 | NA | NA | TGTGCCAGCAGTTACTCCCTTAGCAATCAGCCCCAGCATTTT | CASSYSLSNQPQHF
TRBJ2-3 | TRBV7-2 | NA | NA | TGTGCCAGCAGCTTAGTCAGTTGGGGAATCCTCACAGATACGCAGTATTTT | CASSLVSWGILTDTQYF
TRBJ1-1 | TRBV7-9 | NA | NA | TGTGCCAGCAGCCCTACTGTTCGGACGGTGAACACTGAAGCTTTCTTT | CASSPTVRTVNTEAFF
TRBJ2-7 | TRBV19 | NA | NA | TGTGCCAGTAGTATAGGTGGGGGTGGAGGCGAGCAGTACTTC | CASSIGGGGGEQYF
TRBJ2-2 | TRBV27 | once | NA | TGTGCCAGCAGTTTATCGGGGGGCTCGGGCACCGGGGAGCTGTTTTTT | CASSLSGGSGTGELFF
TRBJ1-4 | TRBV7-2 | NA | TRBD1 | TGTGCCAGCAGCCCGAAGAGGGGGCGAACTAATGAAAAACTGTTTTTT | CASSPKRGRTNEKLFF
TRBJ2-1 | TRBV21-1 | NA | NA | TGTGCCAGCAGCAAAGAACCCGGTCCCCCGGGACTAGCCCTGCGATATGAGCAGTTCTTC | CASSKEPGPPGLALRYEQFF
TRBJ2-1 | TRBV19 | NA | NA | TGTGCCAGTAGTATAAAGGGGCGAAACAATGAGCAGTTCTTC | CASSIKGRNNEQFF
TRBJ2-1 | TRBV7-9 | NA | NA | TGTGCCAGCAGCGGGGGCCGGCGGGAGAATGAGCAGTTCTTC | CASSGGRRENEQFF
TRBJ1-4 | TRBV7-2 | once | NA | TGTGCCAGCAGCTTAGCGGCGGTCGAGAAACTGTTTTTT | CASSLAAVEKLFF
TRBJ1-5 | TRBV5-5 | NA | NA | TGTGCCAGCAGCTGGATGGGTCAGCCCCAGCATTTT | CASSWMGQPQHF
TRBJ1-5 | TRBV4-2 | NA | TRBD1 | TGTGCCAGCAGCGACGGACAGGGCGGTTATCGCAATCAGCCCCAGCATTTT | CASSDGQGGYRNQPQHF
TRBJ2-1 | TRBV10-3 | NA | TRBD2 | TGTGCCATCAGTGAGCCGAAAACTAGCGGGGGGGCCAAATATGAGCAGTTCTTC | CAISEPKTSGGAKYEQFF
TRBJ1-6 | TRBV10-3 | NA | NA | TGTGCCATCAGTGAGTCGAGGAAGGGATCCTATAATTCACCCCTCCACTTT | CAISESRKGSYNSPLHF
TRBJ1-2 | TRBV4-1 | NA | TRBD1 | TGCGCCAGCAGCCAGACCGGACAGGGAGGCTATGGCTACACCTTC | CASSQTGQGGYGYTF
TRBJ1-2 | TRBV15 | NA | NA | TGTGCCAGCAGTGAGTGGACAACCTATGGCTACACCTTC | CASSEWTTYGYTF
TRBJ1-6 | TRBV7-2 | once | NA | TGTGCCAGCAGCACTGTTAGCTCCTATAATTCACCCCTCCACTTT | CASSTVSSYNSPLHF
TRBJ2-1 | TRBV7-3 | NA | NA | TGTGCCAGCAGCCTAAGTCTCACTGACCATGAGCAGTTCTTC | CASSLSLTDHEQFF
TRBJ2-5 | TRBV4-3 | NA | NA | TGCGCCAGCAGCCAAGATCTAGGTCGGGAGACCCAGTACTTC | CASSQDLGRETQYF
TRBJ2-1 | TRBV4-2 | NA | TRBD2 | TGTGCCAGCAGCCAAGGGGGATCGGGACTAGCGGGCAACAATGAGCAGTTCTTC | CASSQGGSGLAGNNEQFF
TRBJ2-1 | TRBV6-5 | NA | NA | TGTGCCAGCAGTTACTTGGACCGCAATGAGCAGTTCTTC | CASSYLDRNEQFF
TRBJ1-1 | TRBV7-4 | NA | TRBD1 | TGTGCCAGCAGCCAGTACAGGGGTCGGACTGAAGCTTTCTTT | CASSQYRGRTEAFF
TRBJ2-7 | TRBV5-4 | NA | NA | TGTGCCAGCAGCACGGGTCCGGGACTCCGTTTCTACGAGCAGTACTTC | CASSTGPGLRFYEQYF
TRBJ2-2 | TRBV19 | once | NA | TGTGCCAGTACTGACCAAGGGGCGCGAGGGACCGGGGAGCTGTTTTTT | CASTDQGARGTGELFF
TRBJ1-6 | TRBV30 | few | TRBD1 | TGTGCCTGGAGTGTGGACAGGGGTGGTTCACCCCTCCACTTT | CAWSVDRGGSPLHF
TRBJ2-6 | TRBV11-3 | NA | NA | TGTGCCAGCAGCCCAGGGGTGGGTATATCTGGGGCCAACGTCCTGACTTTC | CASSPGVGISGANVLTF
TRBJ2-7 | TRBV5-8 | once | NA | TGTGCCAGCAGCCCGAGTCGGGGACTCCCCAGCGAGCAGTACTTC | CASSPSRGLPSEQYF
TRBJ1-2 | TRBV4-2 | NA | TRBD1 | TGTGCCAGCAGCCAAGCGGGAGGGACAGGGGTTGGCTACACCTTC | CASSQAGGTGVGYTF
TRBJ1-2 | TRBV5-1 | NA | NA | TGCGCCAGCAGCTTGGCCAATTTAGGGAGCCCAGGGGCAAACTATGGCTACACCTTC | CASSLANLGSPGANYGYTF
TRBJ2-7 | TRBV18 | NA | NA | TGTGCCAGCTCATCGACGCTAGACACGACCTACGAGCAGTACTTC | CASSSTLDTTYEQYF
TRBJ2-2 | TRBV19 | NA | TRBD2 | TGTGCCAGTTTAGCGGGAGGGTGGTTCAACACCGGGGAGCTGTTTTTT | CASLAGGWFNTGELFF
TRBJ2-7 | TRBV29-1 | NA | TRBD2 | TGCAGCGTTGAACTCAGCGGGAGAGTCTACGAGCAGTACTTC | CSVELSGRVYEQYF
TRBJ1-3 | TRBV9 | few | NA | TGTGCCAGCAGCACGATAGGGACAATCTCTGGAAACACCATATATTTT | CASSTIGTISGNTIYF
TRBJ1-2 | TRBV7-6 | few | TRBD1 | TGTGCCAGCAGCGTGGGACAGGGGGGCTATGGCTACACCTTC | CASSVGQGGYGYTF
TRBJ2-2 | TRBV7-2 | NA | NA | TGTGCCAGCAGATACCCAGGGATTGCGGACACCGGGGAGCTGTTTTTT | CASRYPGIADTGELFF
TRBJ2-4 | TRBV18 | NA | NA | TGTGCCAGCTCACCACCGACGAAAAACATTCAGTACTTC | CASSPPTKNIQYF
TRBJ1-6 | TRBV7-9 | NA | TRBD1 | TGTGCCAGCAGCAATAGGAAGACAGGGAGTAATTCACCCCTCCACTTT | CASSNRKTGSNSPLHF
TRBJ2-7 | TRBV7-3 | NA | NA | TGTGCCAGCAGCTTAAACTTCGGGCGAGAGCAGTACTTC | CASSLNFGREQYF
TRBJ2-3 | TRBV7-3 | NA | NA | TGTGCCAGCAGCTTAGGCAGGACCACAGATACGCAGTATTTT | CASSLGRTTDTQYF
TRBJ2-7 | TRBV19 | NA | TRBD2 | TGTGCCAGTAGCGCAGCGGGAGTGTTCTACGAGCAGTACTTC | CASSAAGVFYEQYF
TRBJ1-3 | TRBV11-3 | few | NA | TGTGCCAGCAGCTTATCGTCTGGAAACACCATATATTTT | CASSLSSGNTIYF